One and the same sample provided the 17 T cell receptor beta chains below, sequenced in a study of control samples from healthy donors and cancer patients (dated by TCRdb to about 2020). The library came from the immunoSEQ multiplex PCR assay. The immuneACCESS repertoire file appears here via TCRdb, limited to in-frame rearrangements. These files lack a portion of the clones; in checked studies, under half of the deficit traces to unresolved V genes, and the cause of the others is not known. This sample holds roughly 140,000 clones; about nine tenths were observed only once. Less than 5% of the sample is held by the ten biggest clonotypes. Input material: blood. These receptors all come from a man aged 25 to 40 in good health.

V gene TRBV7-3 combines with J gene TRBJ2-7; D is perhaps TRBD2 (6 bases). Germline CDR1 is SGHTA and CDR2 is FQGTGA. This CDR3 region has 15 residues. V dropped 2 bases and J dropped 4 bases, with 15 bases sitting between them. The CDR3 bases are TGTGCCAGCAGCTTATTTGTCGGGAGCACTTACGAGCAGTACTTC. Its protein is CASSLFVGSTYEQYF.

The CDR3 loop reads CASSIPRDTGANYGYTF. The CDR3 coding sequence is TGTGCCAGCAGTATCCCCCGGGACACCGGAGCTAACTATGGCTACACCTTC. The chain combines TRBV2 with TRBJ1-2, with TRBD1 as a possible D gene (6 bases). V was pared by 5 bases and J by 0 bases, with 19 bases between. The CDR3 length is 17 residues. Germline V CDR1 and CDR2: SNHLY, FYNNEI.

The V gene is TRBV11-3, the J gene TRBJ2-4; D might be TRBD2 (5 bases). CDR1 and CDR2 from the germline V gene are SGHNT and YENEEA. CDR3 length equals 14 residues. Trimming stripped 1 base from V and 3 bases from J, with 7 bases between. CDR3 loop: CASSLAGNKNIQYF. The CDR3 DNA reads TGTGCCAGCAGCTTAGCGGGGAACAAAAACATTCAGTACTTC.

This clone was recorded only once. This CDR3 reads CASGGGGAGNTIYF. Written as DNA, the CDR3 is TGTGCCAGCGGGGGAGGGGGAGCTGGAAACACCATATATTTT. The genes are TRBV7-2 and TRBJ1-3, with D possibly matching TRBD1 (6 bases). There are 14 residues in the CDR3. Trimming removed 8 bases from V and 2 bases from J, with 13 bases in between. Germline assignment: CDR1 SGHTA and CDR2 FQGNSA.

The chain employs TRBV12-3 or TRBV12-4 and TRBJ1-1; D gene unclear. There are 10 residues in the CDR3. Deletions cut 6 bases from V and 6 bases from J, with 5 bases between. This CDR3 is CASRIAEAFF. The CDR3 nucleotides read TGTGCCAGCAGAATTGCTGAAGCTTTCTTT.

V gene TRBV18 combines with J gene TRBJ2-3; D is unresolved. Germline assignment: CDR1 KGHSH and CDR2 LQKENI. CDR3 length equals 16 residues. V gave up 6 bases and J gave up 4 bases, with 20 bases separating them. The CDR3 loop reads CASSLNGIATADTQYF. The CDR3, as DNA: TGTGCCAGCTCCCTTAACGGTATCGCCACCGCAGATACGCAGTATTTT.

The chain couples TRBV29-1 to TRBJ2-2; TRBD1 is a possible D gene (6 bases). From germline, CDR1 is SQVTM and CDR2 ANQGSEA. The V and J ends lost 3 bases and 3 bases respectively, with 8 bases between them. This CDR3 is 13 amino acids long. DNA for the CDR3: TGCAGCGTTGATCCAGGGGACACCGGGGAGCTGTTTTTT. Its protein product is CSVDPGDTGELFF.

The chain has TRBV10-2 and TRBJ2-7; 16 bases line up with TRBD2. This CDR3 contains 17 residues. The germline V gene encodes CDR1 WSHSY and CDR2 SAAADI. The V segment lost 4 bases and the J segment 5 bases; nucleotides outside the gene matches: 8. The CDR3 here is CASSGGTSGRVRNEQYF. The CDR3 bases are TGCGCCAGCAGTGGGGGGACTAGCGGGAGGGTCCGGAACGAGCAGTACTTC.

In this sample, this clone turned up a few times. The rearrangement links TRBV12-5 to TRBJ2-1; possibly TRBD1 for D (5 bases). The germline V and J ends were trimmed by 6 bases and 12 bases, with 12 bases remaining between them. The germline CDR1 and CDR2 sequences are LGHNT and FRNRAP. The CDR3 has 11 residues. CDR3 region: CASGPGRGQFF. CDR3 sequence (DNA): TGTGCTAGTGGCCCCGGTAGGGGGCAGTTCTTC. The full variable domain, completed using reference TRBV12-5 and TRBJ2-1, is DARVTQTPRHKVTEMGQEVTMRCQPILGHNTVFWYRQTMMQGLELLAYFRNRAPLDDSGMPKDRFSAEMPDATLATLKIQPSEPRDSAVYFCASGPGRGQFFGPGTRLTVL.

V usage is TRBV9 and J usage is TRBJ2-2, with 7 bases that match TRBD1. After removal of 4 bases from V and 5 bases from J, the junction contained 11 bases not matched to a gene. CDR1 is SGDLS, CDR2 YYNGEE, per germline. This CDR3 comprises 16 residues. CDR3 in DNA: TGTGCCAGCAGCCTCTCTCCAGGGGGACCAACCGGGGAGCTGTTTTTT. Translating gives CASSLSPGGPTGELFF.

The chain uses TRBV9 and TRBJ2-2, with a weak D call TRBD2 (7 bases). The CDR3 has 15 residues. CDR1 is SGDLS, CDR2 YYNGEE, per germline. The V gene lost 4 bases and the J gene lost 5 bases, with 15 bases spanning the gap. In nucleotides, the CDR3 is TGTGCCAGCAGCCCCGGAGGGGGGGGAACCGGGGAGCTGTTTTTT. The encoded protein is CASSPGGGGTGELFF.

This sequence joins TRBV7-2 and TRBJ2-5, with D unresolved. Germline V CDR1 and CDR2: SGHTA, FQGNSA. V was trimmed by 0 bases and J by 5 bases, leaving 7 bases between them. The CDR3 sequence is 13 residues long. CDR3 DNA sequence: TGTGCCAGCAGCTTAGCGTCGGGCGAGACCCAGTACTTC. Amino acids: CASSLASGETQYF.

The rearrangement joins TRBV2 to TRBJ1-4; tentatively, D is TRBD1 (5 bases). The CDR3 extends over 15 amino acids. Trimming took off 5 bases at V and 8 bases at J, with 18 bases between the two ends. The germline CDR1 and CDR2 sequences are SNHLY and FYNNEI. The CDR3 bases are TGTGCCAGCAGTAAATACTTCATCCGGGGGGAAAAACTGTTTTTT. This sequence encodes CASSKYFIRGEKLFF.

The rearrangement uses TRBV5-1 and TRBJ2-7; tentatively, D is TRBD1 or TRBD2 (5 bases each). Germline V gene data show CDR1 as SGHRS and CDR2 as YFSETQ. This CDR3 contains 13 residues. With 3 bases removed from V and 2 bases from J, the gap between germline ends came to 9 bases. Written as DNA, the CDR3 is TGCGCCAGCAGCTACGGGGCCACCTACGAGCAGTACTTC. Protein: CASSYGATYEQYF.

The chain couples TRBV7-2 to TRBJ1-1; D is undetermined. CDR1 is SGHTA and CDR2 is FQGNSA in the germline V gene. Trimming stripped 3 bases from V and 0 bases from J, with 8 bases between. CDR3 length equals 14 residues. The CDR3 region is CASSFEVLNTEAFF. The CDR3 bases are TGTGCCAGCAGCTTTGAGGTCCTGAACACTGAAGCTTTCTTT. The full variable domain, rest sourced from reference TRBV7-2 and TRBJ1-1, is GAGVSQSPSNKVTEKGKDVELRCDPISGHTALYWYRQSLGQGLEFLIYFQGNSAPDKSGLPSDRFSAERTGGSVSTLTIQRTQQEDSAVYLCASSFEVLNTEAFFGQGTRLTVV.

The rearrangement uses TRBV5-6 and TRBJ2-1; D gene ambiguous. Trimming removed 0 bases from V and 7 bases from J, with 8 bases in between. The CDR3 runs 13 residues. Per germline, CDR1 SGHDT and CDR2 YYEEEE. CDR3 nucleotide sequence: TGTGCCAGCAGCTTGGGCAGGCGGAATGAGCAGTTCTTC. It yields the protein CASSLGRRNEQFF. Full variable domain (rest looked up from reference TRBV5-6 and TRBJ2-1): DAGVTQSPTHLIKTRGQQVTLRCSPKSGHDTVSWYQQALGQGPQFIFQYYEEEERQRGNFPDRFSGHQFPNYSSELNVNALLLGDSALYLCASSLGRRNEQFFGPGTRLTVL.

The rearrangement joins TRBV5-6 to TRBJ2-7, with TRBD1 as a possible D gene (6 bases). CDR1 SGHDT and CDR2 YYEEEE come from the germline V gene. CDR3 length: 12 amino acids. The V end was cut by 2 bases, the J end by 5 bases, with 8 bases between. The CDR3 nucleotides are TGTGCCAGCAGCTTCACAGGGAACGAGCAGTACTTC. Its translation: CASSFTGNEQYF.